The clone carrying this T cell receptor (beta chain) was found a few times. Via MiXCR, TCRdb re-called the RT-PCR reads, giving one row per CDR3 protein. The sample lists over 750,000 distinct CDR3 sequences; about 20% were seen once. This entry belongs to a study of response to subunit inactivated influenza vaccine. The germline CDR1 and CDR2 sequences are SGHRS and YFSETQ. This CDR3 is 15 amino acids long. V was shortened by 5 bases and J by 3 bases, with 18 bases between the two germline ends. This chain joins TRBV5-1 and TRBJ2-7; tentative D call: TRBD2 (5 bases). This material consisted of PBMCs from blood, taken more than 4 days after vaccination. The source is a man aged 50 to 60 who received an inactivated influenza vaccine. CDR3 coding DNA: TGCGCCAGCAGTTCGGACCCCGGGGTTCACTACGAGCAGTACTTC. Protein product: CASSSDPGVHYEQYF.